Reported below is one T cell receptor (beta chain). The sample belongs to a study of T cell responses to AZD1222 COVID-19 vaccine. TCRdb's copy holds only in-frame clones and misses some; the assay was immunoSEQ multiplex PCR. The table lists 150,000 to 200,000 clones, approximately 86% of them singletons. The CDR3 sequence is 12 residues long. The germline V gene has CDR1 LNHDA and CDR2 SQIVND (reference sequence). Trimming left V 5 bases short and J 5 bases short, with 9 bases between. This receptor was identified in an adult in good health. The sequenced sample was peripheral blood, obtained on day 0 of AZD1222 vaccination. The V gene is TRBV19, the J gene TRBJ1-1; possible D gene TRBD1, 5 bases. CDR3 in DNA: TGTGCCAGTAGTTTCAGGGTGACTGAAGCTTTCTTT. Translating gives CASSFRVTEAFF.